This T cell receptor beta chain originates from a study of a mutant IDH1 vaccine in newly diagnosed glioma listed by TCRdb under 2021. For context, the study as a whole: Patients received eight vaccinations in weeks 1, 3, 5, 7, 11, 15, 19 and 23, corresponding to visits V03 through V10. Of the 30 or so patients who were treated, about 60% were male and approximately 40% were female, and the mean age was approximately 40 years. Peripheral blood was drawn at six visits: V03 (baseline), V05, V07, V10, V12 and V13. Vaccination began 4-6 weeks after radiotherapy alone, or alongside temozolomide cycles in the chemotherapy-containing groups. Before enrollment, most patients had been given radiochemotherapy with temozolomide as standard therapy, while the rest had received either radiotherapy alone or temozolomide alone. For exploratory analyses, longitudinal TCRB deep sequencing was carried out in about 25 treated patients wherever samples were available. Findings and caveats that apply to the study as a whole: Vaccine-induced immune responses across multiple MHC alleles were detected in 80% to 95% of patients. Pseudoprogression appeared unrelated to alterations in the top peripheral T cell clonotypes detected by TCRB sequencing. It was noted by the authors that analyses of patient blood samples could not be reproduced owing to sample limitations. Selection of PBMC samples for TCRB deep sequencing was based on availability.

The time point label for this specimen denotes: week 5, during vaccination. Each vaccine dose, consisting of 300 ug of a 20-mer mutant IDH1 peptide in Montanide, was administered subcutaneously with topical imiquimod. Newly diagnosed WHO grade 3 or 4 IDH1-mutant astrocytomas showing loss of nuclear ATRX were present in the donors. The samples were drawn from NOA16, a multicentre, single-arm, open-label phase I trial in Germany that tested a mutant IDH1 peptide vaccine in humans for the first time. The DNeasy Blood and Tissue Kit was used to extract genomic DNA from EDTA blood for TCRB sequencing. Looking up the germline V gene yields CDR1 SQVTM and CDR2 ANQGSEA. At the junction V is shortened by 3 bases and J by 3 bases; bases outside the gene matches: 1. The CDR3 goes from the cysteine to the phenylalanine over 12 residues. Only the CDR3 part of the read is kept: 36 bases, read in frame from the first base.

This clone was observed once. It lacks a known antigen. There are no base qualities to consult, and no much larger clone falls within one base. The library was made by the immunoSEQ multiplex PCR assay. Rearranged TCR beta chain sequences were amplified using the hsTCRB Kit according to the manufacturer's protocol. TCRB libraries were sequenced on an Illumina MiSeq. The source study handled its data this way. The kit vendor's proprietary platform handled demultiplexing, trimming and gene mapping. In TCRdb, the immuneACCESS table is reduced to in-frame sequences with V and J assigned. These tables do not hold every clone; where another copy was compared, an unresolved V gene accounts for under half, and the others remain unexplained. The D gene and trimming were derived from the DNA, and the V and J assignments and clone size from that table. Here the sample has roughly 30,000 clones; roughly 80% occur a single time. The ten largest account for about 24% of the sample.

The rearranged chain carries TRBV29-1 and TRBJ1-2, with 7 bases aligning to TRBD1. The specimen was PBMCs, collected from a glioma patient whose treatment included an IDH1 peptide vaccine. The clonotype comes from a man aged 25-45 years with glioma. The CDR3 reads as follows: CSVEGTDYGYTF. The DNA sequence is given as TGCAGCGTTGAGGGGACAGACTATGGCTACACCTTC.